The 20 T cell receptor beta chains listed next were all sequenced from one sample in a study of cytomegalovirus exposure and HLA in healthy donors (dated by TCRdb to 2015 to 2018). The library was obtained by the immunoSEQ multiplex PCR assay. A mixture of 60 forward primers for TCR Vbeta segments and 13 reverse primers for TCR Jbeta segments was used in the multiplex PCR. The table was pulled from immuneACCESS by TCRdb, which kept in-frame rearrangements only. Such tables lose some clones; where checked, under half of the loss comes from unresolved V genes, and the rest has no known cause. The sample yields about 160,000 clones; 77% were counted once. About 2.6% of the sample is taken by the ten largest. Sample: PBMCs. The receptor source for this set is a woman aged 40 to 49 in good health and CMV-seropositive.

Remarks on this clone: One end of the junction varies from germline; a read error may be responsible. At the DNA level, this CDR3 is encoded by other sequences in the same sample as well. CDR3 nucleotide sequence: TGTGCCAGCAGTCCTCGAATAGCGGGGGGCAATGAGCAATTCTTC. It specifies CASSPRIAGGNEQFF. The genes are TRBV28 and TRBJ2-1, with 10 positions matching TRBD2. The germline CDR1 and CDR2 sequences are MDHEN and SYDVKM. CDR3 length equals 15 residues.

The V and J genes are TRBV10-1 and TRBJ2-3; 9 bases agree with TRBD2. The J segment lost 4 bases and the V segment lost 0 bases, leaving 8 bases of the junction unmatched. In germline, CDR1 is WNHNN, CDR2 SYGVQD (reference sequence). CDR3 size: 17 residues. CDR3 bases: TGCGCCAGCAGTGAGTCGGTTAGCGGGAGATCCGCAGATACGCAGTATTTT. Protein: CASSESVSGRSADTQYF.

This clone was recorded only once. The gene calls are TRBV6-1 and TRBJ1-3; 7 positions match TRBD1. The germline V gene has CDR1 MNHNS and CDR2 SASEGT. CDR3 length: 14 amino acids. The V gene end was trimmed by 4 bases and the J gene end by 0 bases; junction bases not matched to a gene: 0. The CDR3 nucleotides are TGTGCCAGCAGTGGACAGGGCTCTGGAAACACCATATATTTT. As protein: CASSGQGSGNTIYF.

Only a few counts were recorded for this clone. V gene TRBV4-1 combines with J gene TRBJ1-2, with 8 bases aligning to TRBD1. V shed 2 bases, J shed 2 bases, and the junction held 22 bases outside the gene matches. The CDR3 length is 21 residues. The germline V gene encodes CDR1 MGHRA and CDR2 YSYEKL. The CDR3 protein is CASSQLVPARSTGQVNYGYTF. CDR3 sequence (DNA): TGCGCCAGCAGCCAACTGGTCCCTGCCAGAAGTACGGGACAGGTAAACTATGGCTACACCTTC.

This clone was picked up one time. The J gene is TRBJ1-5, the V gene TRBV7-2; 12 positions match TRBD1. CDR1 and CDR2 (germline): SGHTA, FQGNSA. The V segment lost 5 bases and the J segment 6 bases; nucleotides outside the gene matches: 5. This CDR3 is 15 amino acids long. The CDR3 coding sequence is TGTGCCAGCAGCCCGGGACAGGGGGCGAGTCAGCCCCAGCATTTT. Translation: CASSPGQGASQPQHF.

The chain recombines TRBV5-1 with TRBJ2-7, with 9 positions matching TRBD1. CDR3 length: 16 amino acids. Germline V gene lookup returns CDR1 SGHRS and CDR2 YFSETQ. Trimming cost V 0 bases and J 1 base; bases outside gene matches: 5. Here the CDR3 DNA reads TGCGCCAGCAGCTTGGACCCCGGGACAGGGTCCTACGAGCAGTACTTC. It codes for CASSLDPGTGSYEQYF.

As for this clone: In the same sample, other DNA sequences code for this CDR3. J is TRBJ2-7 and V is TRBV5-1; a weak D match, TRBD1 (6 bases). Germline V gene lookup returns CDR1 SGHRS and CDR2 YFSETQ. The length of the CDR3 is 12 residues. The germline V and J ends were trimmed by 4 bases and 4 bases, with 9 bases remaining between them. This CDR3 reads CASSAQGYEQYF. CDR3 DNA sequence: TGCGCCAGCAGCGCTCAGGGGTACGAGCAGTACTTC.

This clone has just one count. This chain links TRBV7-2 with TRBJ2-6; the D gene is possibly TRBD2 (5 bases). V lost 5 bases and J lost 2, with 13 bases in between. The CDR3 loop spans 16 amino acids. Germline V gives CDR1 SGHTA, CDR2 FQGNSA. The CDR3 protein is CASSPSGMTGANVLTF. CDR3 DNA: TGTGCCAGCAGCCCGTCGGGAATGACTGGGGCCAACGTCCTGACTTTC.

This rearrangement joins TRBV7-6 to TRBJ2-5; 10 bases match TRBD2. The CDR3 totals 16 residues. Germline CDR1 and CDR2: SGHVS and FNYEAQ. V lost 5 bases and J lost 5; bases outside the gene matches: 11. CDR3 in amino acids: CASSRLAGEIMETQYF. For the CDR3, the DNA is TGTGCCAGCAGCCGTCTAGCGGGAGAAATTATGGAGACCCAGTACTTC.

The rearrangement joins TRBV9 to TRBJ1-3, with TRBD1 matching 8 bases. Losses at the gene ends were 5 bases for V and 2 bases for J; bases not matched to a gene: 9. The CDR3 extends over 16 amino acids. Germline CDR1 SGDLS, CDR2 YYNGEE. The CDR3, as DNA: TGTGCCAGCAGTGCGGACAGGGTTAGGGCTGGAAACACCATATATTTT. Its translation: CASSADRVRAGNTIYF.

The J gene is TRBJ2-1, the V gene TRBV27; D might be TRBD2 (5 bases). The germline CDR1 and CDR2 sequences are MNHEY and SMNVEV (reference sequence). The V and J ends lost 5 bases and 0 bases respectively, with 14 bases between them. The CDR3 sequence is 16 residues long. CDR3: CASSHSEGLSYNEQFF. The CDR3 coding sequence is TGTGCCAGCAGTCATTCTGAGGGCCTCTCCTACAATGAGCAGTTCTTC.

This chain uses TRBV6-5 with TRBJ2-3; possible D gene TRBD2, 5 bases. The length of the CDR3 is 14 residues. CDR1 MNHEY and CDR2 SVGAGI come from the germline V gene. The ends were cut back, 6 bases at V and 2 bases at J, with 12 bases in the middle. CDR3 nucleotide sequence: TGTGCCAGCAGCCGAACACTAGTCACAGATACGCAGTATTTT. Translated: CASSRTLVTDTQYF.

CDR3 sequence: CASSELGALQGAGSKLFF. CDR3 coding DNA: TGTGCCAGCAGTGAATTAGGCGCTCTCCAGGGCGCAGGTTCAAAACTGTTTTTT. The chain has TRBV25-1 and TRBJ1-4, with D possibly matching TRBD1 (5 bases). This CDR3 is 18 amino acids long. The ends were cut back, 1 base at V and 10 bases at J, with 25 bases in the middle. Germline values: CDR1 MGHDK, CDR2 SYGVNS. Drawing the rest from reference TRBV25-1 and TRBJ1-4, the complete variable domain is EADIYQTPRYLVIGTGKKITLECSQTMGHDKMYWYQQDPGMELHLIHYSYGVNSTEKGDLSSESTVSRIRTEHFPLTLESARPSHTSQYLCASSELGALQGAGSKLFFGSGTQLSVL.

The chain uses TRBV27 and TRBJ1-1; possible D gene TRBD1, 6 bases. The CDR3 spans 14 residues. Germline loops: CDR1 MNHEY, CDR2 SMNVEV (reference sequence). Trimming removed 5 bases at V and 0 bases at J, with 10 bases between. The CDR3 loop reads CASSQGFLNTEAFF. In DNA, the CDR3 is TGTGCCAGCAGTCAGGGGTTTTTGAACACTGAAGCTTTCTTT.

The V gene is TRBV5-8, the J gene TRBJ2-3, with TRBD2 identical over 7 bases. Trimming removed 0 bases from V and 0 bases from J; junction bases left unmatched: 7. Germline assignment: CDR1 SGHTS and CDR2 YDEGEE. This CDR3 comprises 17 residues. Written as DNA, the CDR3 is TGTGCCAGCAGCTTGGCCCGTCTAGCGGCTAGCACAGATACGCAGTATTTT. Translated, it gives CASSLARLAASTDTQYF.

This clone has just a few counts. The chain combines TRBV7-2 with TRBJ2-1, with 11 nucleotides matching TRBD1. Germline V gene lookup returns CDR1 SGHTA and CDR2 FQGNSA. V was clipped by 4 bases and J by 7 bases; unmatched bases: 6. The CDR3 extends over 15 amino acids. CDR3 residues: CASSSGTGGSNEQFF. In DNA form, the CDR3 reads TGTGCCAGCAGCTCCGGGACAGGGGGATCGAATGAGCAGTTCTTC. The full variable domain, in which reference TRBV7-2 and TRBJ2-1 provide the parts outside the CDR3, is GAGVSQSPSNKVTEKGKDVELRCDPISGHTALYWYRQSLGQGLEFLIYFQGNSAPDKSGLPSDRFSAERTGGSVSTLTIQRTQQEDSAVYLCASSSGTGGSNEQFFGPGTRLTVL.

CDR3 coding DNA: TGTGCCAGCAAAAGTGGACAGGGGAATTCTGAAGCTTTCTTT. Amino acid sequence: CASKSGQGNSEAFF. The chain employs TRBV28 and TRBJ1-1; TRBD1 matches at 9 bases. The CDR3 covers 14 residues. Germline V lookup: CDR1 MDHEN, CDR2 SYDVKM. With V trimmed by 7 bases and J by 6 bases, 9 bases remained unmatched.

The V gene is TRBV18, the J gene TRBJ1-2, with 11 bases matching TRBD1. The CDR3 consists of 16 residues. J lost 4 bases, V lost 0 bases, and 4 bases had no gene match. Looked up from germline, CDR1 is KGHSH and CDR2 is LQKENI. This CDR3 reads CASSPPRTGGIYGYTF. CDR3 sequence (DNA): TGTGCCAGCTCACCACCGCGGACAGGGGGCATCTATGGCTACACCTTC.

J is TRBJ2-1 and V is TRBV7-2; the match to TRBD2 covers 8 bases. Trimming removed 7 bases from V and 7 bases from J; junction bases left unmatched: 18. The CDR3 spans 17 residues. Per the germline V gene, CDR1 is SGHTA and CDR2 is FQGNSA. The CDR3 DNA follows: TGTGCCAGCACCCTCGGGGGAGCGGGGGTCGACGGAAATGAGCAGTTCTTC. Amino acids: CASTLGGAGVDGNEQFF.

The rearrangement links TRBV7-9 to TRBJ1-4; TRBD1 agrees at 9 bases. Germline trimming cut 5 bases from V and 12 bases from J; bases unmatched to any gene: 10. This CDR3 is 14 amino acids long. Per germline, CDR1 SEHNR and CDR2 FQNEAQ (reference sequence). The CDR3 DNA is TGTGCCAGCAGCCCGGGGACAGGGAGGGAACAACTGTTTTTT. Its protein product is CASSPGTGREQLFF.